This entry lists 16 T cell receptor beta chains sequenced from one sample in a study of control samples from healthy donors and cancer patients. TCRdb's table, derived via immunoSEQ multiplex PCR, lists solely in-frame clones and lacks some. The sample carries tens of thousands of clones, roughly 85% recorded once. The source material was PBMCs. The origin of the receptors is a man in his 60s with head and neck cancer.

The V and J genes are TRBV3-1 (or the pseudogene TRBV3-2) and TRBJ1-5; 8 bases align to TRBD1. Germline V gives CDR1 LGHDT, CDR2 YNNKEL (reference sequence). The CDR3 loop spans 13 amino acids. The V segment lost 8 bases and the J segment 1 base; nucleotides outside the gene matches: 1. CDR3 amino acids: CASYRGSNQPQHF. The DNA for the CDR3 is TGTGCCAGCTACAGGGGGAGCAATCAGCCCCAGCATTTT.

The rearrangement joins TRBV5-8 to TRBJ1-1; the D gene is possibly TRBD1 (6 bases). Germline V gene lookup returns CDR1 SGHTS and CDR2 YDEGEE. This CDR3 is 15 amino acids long. Trimming removed 4 bases from V and 1 base from J, with 14 bases in between. The CDR3 loop is CASSPPGGWNTEAFF. For the CDR3, the DNA is TGTGCCAGCAGCCCCCCGGGGGGCTGGAACACTGAAGCTTTCTTT. Complete variable domain (other parts from reference TRBV5-8 and TRBJ1-1): EAGVTQSPTHLIKTRGQQATLRCSPISGHTSVYWYQQALGLGLQFLLWYDEGEERNRGNFPPRFSGRQFPNYSSELNVNALELEDSALYLCASSPPGGWNTEAFFGQGTRLTVV.

This chain joins TRBV10-3 and TRBJ1-3; D is ambiguous. Per germline, CDR1 ENHRY and CDR2 SYGVKD. Trimming left V 6 bases short and J 0 bases short, with 6 bases between. CDR3 length equals 13 residues. CDR3 loop: CAIRTPSGNTIYF. CDR3 sequence (DNA): TGTGCCATCAGAACTCCCTCTGGAAACACCATATATTTT.

This clone has a handful of counts. This chain links TRBV7-9 with TRBJ1-6, with D hard to call. From germline, CDR1 is SEHNR and CDR2 FQNEAQ (reference sequence). CDR3 length: 10 amino acids. V shed 8 bases and J shed 16 bases, with 12 bases lying between them. CDR3 bases: TGTGCCAGCTCCGATGTGGCTCTCCACTTT. The encoded protein is CASSDVALHF.

The chain joins TRBV19 to TRBJ2-2; D ambiguous. The length of the CDR3 is 14 residues. The V end was cut by 2 bases, the J end by 4 bases, with 8 bases between. The germline gives CDR1 LNHDA, CDR2 SQIVND (reference sequence). CDR3 DNA sequence: TGTGCCAGTAGTATACAGGCCCCCACCGGGGAGCTGTTTTTT. Amino acids: CASSIQAPTGELFF. Complete variable domain (other parts from reference TRBV19 and TRBJ2-2): DGGITQSPKYLFRKEGQNVTLSCEQNLNHDAMYWYRQDPGQGLRLIYYSQIVNDFQKGDIAEGYSVSREKKESFPLTVTSAQKNPTAFYLCASSIQAPTGELFFGEGSRLTVL.

The sample holds one count of this clone. The chain is built from TRBV9 and TRBJ2-1; TRBD2 matches at 11 bases. The CDR3 runs to 17 residues. CDR1 and CDR2 (germline): SGDLS, YYNGEE. With V trimmed by 1 base and J by 0 bases, 3 bases remained unmatched. For the CDR3, the DNA is TGTGCCAGCAGCGTACTAGCGGGAGGAAGCTCCTACAATGAGCAGTTCTTC. It is translated as CASSVLAGGSSYNEQFF.

The chain recombines TRBV12-3 or TRBV12-4 with TRBJ1-5; D is ambiguous. This CDR3 has 13 amino acids. The germline V and J ends were trimmed by 6 bases and 10 bases, with 16 bases remaining between them. CDR3 sequence reads: CASSRNKIPPQHF. The CDR3 region has the DNA TGTGCCAGCAGCCGTAATAAAATCCCACCCCAGCATTTT.

V is TRBV6-2 or TRBV6-3 and J is TRBJ2-1; D call uncertain. Germline values: CDR1 MNHEY, CDR2 SVGEGT. The CDR3 is made up of 13 amino acids. The V gene lost 0 bases and the J gene lost 7 bases, with 7 bases spanning the gap. The CDR3 DNA reads TGTGCCAGCAGTTACTCGAACTCTAATGAGCAGTTCTTC. Translating it yields CASSYSNSNEQFF.

The chain carries TRBV6-6 and TRBJ1-5; D unresolved. Looked up from germline, CDR1 is MNHNY and CDR2 is SVGAGI (reference sequence). The CDR3 spans 14 residues. The V end was cut by 2 bases, the J end by 3 bases, with 8 bases between. This CDR3 reads CASSYPGFNQPQHF. The CDR3 nucleotides are TGTGCCAGCAGTTACCCCGGGTTCAATCAGCCCCAGCATTTT.

This rearrangement joins TRBV14 to TRBJ2-7; a weak D match, TRBD1 (5 bases). CDR3 length equals 16 residues. CDR1 and CDR2 (germline): SGHDN, FVKESK. V lost 4 bases and J lost 3, with 19 bases in between. The CDR3: CASSLNLQGRGYEQYF. CDR3 in DNA: TGTGCCAGCAGCCTCAACCTCCAGGGTAGGGGCTACGAGCAGTACTTC.

This clone came up once. The gene calls are TRBV28 and TRBJ2-1, with 8 bases fitting TRBD2. The V segment lost 7 bases and the J segment 4 bases; nucleotides outside the gene matches: 6. Per germline, CDR1 MDHEN and CDR2 SYDVKM. CDR3 length: 14 amino acids. CDR3 in amino acids: CASKGGRTYNEQFF. CDR3 nucleotides: TGTGCCAGCAAAGGCGGGAGGACGTACAATGAGCAGTTCTTC.

The genes are TRBV29-1 and TRBJ2-3; D perhaps matches TRBD1 (5 bases). Germline values: CDR1 SQVTM, CDR2 ANQGSEA. This CDR3 contains 16 residues. V was trimmed by 4 bases and J by 2 bases, leaving 19 bases between them. CDR3 sequence reads: CSVVKRVQQATDTQYF. The DNA for the CDR3 is TGCAGCGTTGTAAAGAGAGTCCAACAGGCCACAGATACGCAGTATTTT.

This clone came up a few times. The V call is TRBV28, the J call TRBJ1-5; TRBD1 is a possible D gene (5 bases). V was cut by 6 bases and J by 2 bases, with 17 bases left in between. Germline-derived CDR1 and CDR2 are MDHEN and SYDVKM. CDR3 length equals 16 residues. The CDR3 loop is CASSPRATVGNQPQHF. CDR3 DNA sequence: TGTGCCAGCAGCCCAAGAGCGACAGTTGGCAATCAGCCCCAGCATTTT.

This clone has only a few counts. This chain links TRBV9 with TRBJ1-2; 9 nucleotides align to TRBD1. CDR3 length: 15 amino acids. CDR1 is SGDLS, CDR2 YYNGEE, per germline. V shed 2 bases and J 4 bases; nucleotides not matched to a gene: 6. In DNA form, the CDR3 reads TGTGCCAGCAGCGTCAGGGCGACAGGGGGCTATGGCTACACCTTC. Amino acid sequence: CASSVRATGGYGYTF.

The CDR3 reads CASSLEPYSNQPQHF. The CDR3 DNA is TGTGCCAGCAGCTTAGAACCGTATAGCAATCAGCCCCAGCATTTT. J is TRBJ1-5 and V is TRBV11-2; D is unclear. The CDR3 has 15 residues. Trimming removed 0 bases from V and 0 bases from J, with 6 bases in between. The germline CDR1 and CDR2 sequences are SGHAT and FQNNGV.

This rearrangement joins TRBV6-5 to TRBJ1-3, with a weak D call TRBD1 (6 bases). Trimming shortened V by 4 bases and J by 0 bases, and 10 bases separated the two germline ends. The CDR3 contains 15 residues. Germline V lookup: CDR1 MNHEY, CDR2 SVGAGI. CDR3 protein: CASSSGQRSGNTIYF. The DNA for the CDR3 is TGTGCCAGCAGTTCCGGACAGCGCTCTGGAAACACCATATATTTT.